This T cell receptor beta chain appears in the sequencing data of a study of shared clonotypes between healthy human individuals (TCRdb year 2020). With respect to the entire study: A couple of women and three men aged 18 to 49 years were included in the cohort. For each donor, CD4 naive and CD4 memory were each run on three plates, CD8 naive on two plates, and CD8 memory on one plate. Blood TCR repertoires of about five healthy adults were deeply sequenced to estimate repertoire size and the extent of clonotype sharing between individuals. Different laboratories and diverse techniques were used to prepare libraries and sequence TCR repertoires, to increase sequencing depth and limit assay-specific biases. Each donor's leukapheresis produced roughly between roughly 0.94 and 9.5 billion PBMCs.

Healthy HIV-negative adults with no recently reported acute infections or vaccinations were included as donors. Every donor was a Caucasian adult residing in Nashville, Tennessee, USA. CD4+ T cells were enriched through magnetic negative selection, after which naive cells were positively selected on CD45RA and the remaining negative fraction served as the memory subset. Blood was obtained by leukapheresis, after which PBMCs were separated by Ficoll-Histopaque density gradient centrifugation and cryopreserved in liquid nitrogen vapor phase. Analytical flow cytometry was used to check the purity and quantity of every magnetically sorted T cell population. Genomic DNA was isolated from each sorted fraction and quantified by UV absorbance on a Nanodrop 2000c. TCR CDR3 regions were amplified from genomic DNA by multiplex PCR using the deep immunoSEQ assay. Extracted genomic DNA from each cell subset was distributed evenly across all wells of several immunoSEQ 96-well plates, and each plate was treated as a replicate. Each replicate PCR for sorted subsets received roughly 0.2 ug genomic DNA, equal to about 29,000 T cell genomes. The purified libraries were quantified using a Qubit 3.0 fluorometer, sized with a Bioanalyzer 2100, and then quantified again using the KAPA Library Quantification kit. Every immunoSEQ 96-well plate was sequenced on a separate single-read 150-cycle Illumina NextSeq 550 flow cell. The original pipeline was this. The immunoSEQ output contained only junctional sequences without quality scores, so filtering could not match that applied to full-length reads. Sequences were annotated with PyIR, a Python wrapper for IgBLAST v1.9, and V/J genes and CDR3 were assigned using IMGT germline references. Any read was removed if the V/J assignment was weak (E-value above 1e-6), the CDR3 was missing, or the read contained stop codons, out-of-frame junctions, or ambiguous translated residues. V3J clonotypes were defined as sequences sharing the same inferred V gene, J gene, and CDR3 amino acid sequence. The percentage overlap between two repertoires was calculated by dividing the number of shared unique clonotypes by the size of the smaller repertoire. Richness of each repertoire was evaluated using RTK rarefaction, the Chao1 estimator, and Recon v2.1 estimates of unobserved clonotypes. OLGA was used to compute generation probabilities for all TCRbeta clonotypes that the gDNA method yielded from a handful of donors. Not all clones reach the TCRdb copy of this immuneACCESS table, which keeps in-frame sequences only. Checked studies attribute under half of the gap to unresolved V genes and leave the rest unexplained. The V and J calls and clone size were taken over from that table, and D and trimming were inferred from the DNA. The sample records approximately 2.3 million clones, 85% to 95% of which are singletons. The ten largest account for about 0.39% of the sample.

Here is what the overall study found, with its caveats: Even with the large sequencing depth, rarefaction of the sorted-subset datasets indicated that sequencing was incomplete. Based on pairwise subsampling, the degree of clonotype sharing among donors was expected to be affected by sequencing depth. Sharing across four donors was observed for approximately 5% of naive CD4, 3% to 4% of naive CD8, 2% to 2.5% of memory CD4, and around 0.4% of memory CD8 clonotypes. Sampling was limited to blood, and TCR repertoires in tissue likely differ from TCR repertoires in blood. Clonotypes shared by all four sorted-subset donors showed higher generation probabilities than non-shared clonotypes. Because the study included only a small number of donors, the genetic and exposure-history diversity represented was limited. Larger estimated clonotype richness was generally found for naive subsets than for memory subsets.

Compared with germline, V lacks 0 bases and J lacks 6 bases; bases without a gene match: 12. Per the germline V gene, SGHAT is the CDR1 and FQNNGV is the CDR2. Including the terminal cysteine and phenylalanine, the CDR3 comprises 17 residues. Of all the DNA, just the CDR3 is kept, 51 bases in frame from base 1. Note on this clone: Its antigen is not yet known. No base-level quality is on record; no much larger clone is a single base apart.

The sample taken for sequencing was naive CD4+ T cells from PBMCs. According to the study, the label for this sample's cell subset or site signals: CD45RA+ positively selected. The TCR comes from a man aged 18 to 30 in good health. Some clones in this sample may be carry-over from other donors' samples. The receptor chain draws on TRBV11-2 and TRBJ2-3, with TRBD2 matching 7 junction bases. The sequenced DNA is TGTGCCAGCAGCTTAGAAAGTCCGGTAGCGGGTTGGGATACGCAGTATTTT. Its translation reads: CASSLESPVAGWDTQYF.